This T cell receptor (beta chain) was sequenced during a study of shared clonotypes between healthy human individuals. Donors were healthy HIV-negative adults without recent acute infections or vaccinations. Study results and limitations: Naive subsets typically showed greater estimated richness than memory subsets. Sampling involved blood alone; tissue repertoires likely differ. Limitation of the genetic and exposure-history diversity represented came from the few donors.

Concerning this clone: No antigen is known for it.

Some clones are missing from TCRdb's copy, which holds only in-frame ones; the method was immunoSEQ multiplex PCR. The profile shows about 2.3 million clones, 85% to 95% of them singletons. Germline V gives CDR1 SQVTM, CDR2 ANQGSEA. Between the trimmed V and J ends, which lost 4 bases and 0 bases, there was a span of 12 bases. The CDR3 contains 14 residues. The source material was naive CD4+ T cells from PBMCs. Subset defined: CD45RA+ positively selected. The sequence was obtained from a man aged 18 to 29 in good health. Some clones in this sample may be carry-over from other donors' samples. The J gene is TRBJ1-2, the V gene TRBV29-1; a weak D match, TRBD1 (6 bases). The CDR3 protein is CSVVVGQSNYGYTF. In DNA, the CDR3 is TGCAGCGTTGTGGTCGGACAGTCTAACTATGGCTACACCTTC.